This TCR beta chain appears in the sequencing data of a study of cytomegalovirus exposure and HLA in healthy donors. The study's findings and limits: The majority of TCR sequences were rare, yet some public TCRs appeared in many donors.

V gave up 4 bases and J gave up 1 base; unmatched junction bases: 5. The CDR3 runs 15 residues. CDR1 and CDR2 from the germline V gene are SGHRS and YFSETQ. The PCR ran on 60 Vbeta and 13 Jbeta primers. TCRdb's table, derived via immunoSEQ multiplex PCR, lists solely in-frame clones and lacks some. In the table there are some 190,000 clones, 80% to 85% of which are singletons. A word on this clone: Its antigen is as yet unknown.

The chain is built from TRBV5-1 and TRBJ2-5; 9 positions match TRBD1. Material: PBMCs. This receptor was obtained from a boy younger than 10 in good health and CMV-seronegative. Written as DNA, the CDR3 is TGCGCCAGCAGCGGGGGGACAGGGCGCCAAGAGACCCAGTACTTC. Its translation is CASSGGTGRQETQYF.